This T cell receptor beta chain was documented in a study of control samples from healthy donors and cancer patients. Germline V gene data show CDR1 as SGDLS and CDR2 as YYNGEE. The germline V and J ends were trimmed by 0 bases and 6 bases, with 9 bases remaining between them. This CDR3 has 13 residues. The repertoire was sequenced with immunoSEQ multiplex PCR; TCRdb's copy has only in-frame clones and lacks some. The data contain 150,000 or so clones, 90% to 95% of them seen just once; the ten biggest clones take up approximately 15%. The sequenced sample consisted of PBMCs. The clonotype was recovered from a man aged 55 to 70 with colorectal cancer. This chain uses TRBV9 with TRBJ1-1; D not certain. The CDR3 nucleotides read TGTGCCAGCAGCGTAGTGAGGGAATCTGAAGCTTTCTTT. Translation: CASSVVRESEAFF.